These T cell receptor beta chains were read from a single sample in a study of identical twins. One entry per CDR3 protein results from TCRdb running MiXCR on the 5' RACE reads. The profile shows fewer than 250,000 distinct CDR3 sequences, more than 6.5% of them singletons. These data are also associated with another study on yellow fever vaccine responses in identical twins.

The sequenced material came from memory (CD45RO+) T cells sorted from blood. These TCRs come from a woman between 18 and 30 years old in good health. The CDR3 runs from the conserved cysteine through the conserved F or W. A D gene is named only where the DNA matches it firmly. Clone size, where shown, is once, few, many, or a class for clones that have expanded.

J: TRBJ2-1; length: 15; V: TRBV9; D: TRBD2; size: -; DNA: TGTGCCAGCAGCGTAGGGACTAGCGGGACGGGGGAGCAGTTCTTC; CDR3: CASSVGTSGTGEQFF
J: TRBJ2-2; length: 18; V: TRBV11-1; D: TRBD2; size: many; DNA: TGTGCCAGCAGAGACTCAGCGGGGGGCAGAGACGTCACCGGGGAGCTGTTTTTT; CDR3: CASRDSAGGRDVTGELFF
J: TRBJ2-7; length: 13; V: TRBV7-2; D: -; size: many; DNA: TGTGCCAGCAGCTACAGCCCCCCGTACGAGCAGTACTTC; CDR3: CASSYSPPYEQYF
J: TRBJ2-1; length: 14; V: TRBV7-2; D: -; size: few; DNA: TGTGCCAGCAGCCCCATTCGCGGGGCGGGTGAGCAGTTCTTC; CDR3: CASSPIRGAGEQFF
J: TRBJ2-6; length: 17; V: TRBV11-2; D: -; size: -; DNA: TGTGCCAGCAGCCCGAGGGGCGGGATCTCTGGGGCCAACGTCCTGACTTTC; CDR3: CASSPRGGISGANVLTF
J: TRBJ1-1; length: 15; V: TRBV24-1; D: TRBD1; size: -; DNA: TGTGCCACCAGAGCTACGACAGGGGCGAACACTGAAGCTTTCTTT; CDR3: CATRATTGANTEAFF
J: TRBJ2-4; length: 15; V: TRBV20-1; D: TRBD1; size: many; DNA: TGCAGTGCTGGGAACCCAGGACAGGGGGCAAACATTCAGTACTTC; CDR3: CSAGNPGQGANIQYF
J: TRBJ2-7; length: 19; V: TRBV5-6; D: TRBD2; size: few; DNA: TGTGCCAGCAGCCTTTCCGGGACTAGTTCCACACTCACTTCCTACGAGCAGTACTTC; CDR3: CASSLSGTSSTLTSYEQYF
J: TRBJ2-6; length: 16; V: TRBV5-1; D: -; size: many; DNA: TGCGCCAGCAGCTTACAGGTGTCCTCTGGGGCCAACGTCCTGACTTTC; CDR3: CASSLQVSSGANVLTF
J: TRBJ1-6; length: 16; V: TRBV5-1; D: -; size: many; DNA: TGCGCCAGCAGCCCGGGCCGGGAATCCTATAATTCACCCCTCCACTTT; CDR3: CASSPGRESYNSPLHF
J: TRBJ1-5; length: 15; V: TRBV5-1; D: TRBD1; size: few; DNA: TGCGCCAGCAGCTTGGGACAGGGAGGGAATCAGCCCCAGCATTTT; CDR3: CASSLGQGGNQPQHF
J: TRBJ2-6; length: 17; V: TRBV28; D: TRBD2; size: many; DNA: TGTGCCAGCAGTTCGAGCGGGAGGGCGCTGGGGGCCAACGTCCTGACTTTC; CDR3: CASSSSGRALGANVLTF
J: TRBJ1-1; length: 12; V: TRBV12-3/TRBV12-4; D: -; size: many; DNA: TGTGCCAGCAGTTCGATGAACACTGAAGCTTTCTTT; CDR3: CASSSMNTEAFF
J: TRBJ1-6; length: 18; V: TRBV15; D: TRBD1; size: few; DNA: TGTGCCACCAGCAGAGGGGACAGGGGGAGTTTACTTAATTCACCCCTCCACTTT; CDR3: CATSRGDRGSLLNSPLHF
J: TRBJ1-6; length: 13; V: TRBV12-3/TRBV12-4; D: -; size: many; DNA: TGTGCCAGCGAGGGGGGGGGGAATTCACCCCTCCACTTT; CDR3: CASEGGGNSPLHF
J: TRBJ2-6; length: 13; V: TRBV21-1; D: -; size: many; DNA: TGTGCCAGCGTGCCAATTTCGGTCCACGTCCTGACTTTC; CDR3: CASVPISVHVLTF
J: TRBJ1-1; length: 15; V: TRBV28; D: -; size: few; DNA: TGTGCCAGCAACTTGGCAGGGAGGGAGGACACTGAAGCTTTCTTT; CDR3: CASNLAGREDTEAFF
J: TRBJ2-6; length: 16; V: TRBV12-3/TRBV12-4; D: TRBD1; size: many; DNA: TGTGCCAGCAGTTGGACAGGGCGGAAGGCGGCCAACGTCCTGACTTTC; CDR3: CASSWTGRKAANVLTF
J: TRBJ2-5; length: 17; V: TRBV27; D: -; size: many; DNA: TGTGCCAGCAGTTTAAGGAGGGCAGGGTCGGCACAAGAGACCCAGTACTTC; CDR3: CASSLRRAGSAQETQYF
J: TRBJ2-7; length: 14; V: TRBV6-1; D: -; size: -; DNA: TGTGCCAGCACTGTTACAGAGGGGGCCTACGAGCAGTACTTC; CDR3: CASTVTEGAYEQYF
J: TRBJ2-3; length: 16; V: TRBV3-1; D: -; size: -; DNA: TGTGCCAGCAGCTCTCTAGCTGGGGGGGGCGCAGATACGCAGTATTTT; CDR3: CASSSLAGGGADTQYF
J: TRBJ1-1; length: 13; V: TRBV7-2; D: -; size: many; DNA: TGTGCCAGCAGCCAATACCCCAACACTGAAGCTTTCTTT; CDR3: CASSQYPNTEAFF
J: TRBJ1-2; length: 15; V: TRBV14; D: -; size: -; DNA: TGTGCCAGCAGCCAACAGGGTGGGAAAGGAGATGGCTACACCTTC; CDR3: CASSQQGGKGDGYTF
J: TRBJ1-1; length: 15; V: TRBV7-2; D: TRBD1; size: many; DNA: TGTGCCAGCAGCTCCCAACAGGGGCAGAACACTGAAGCTTTCTTT; CDR3: CASSSQQGQNTEAFF
J: TRBJ2-2; length: 14; V: TRBV4-1; D: -; size: -; DNA: TGCGCCAGCAGCCAACCCCCTAACACCGGGGAGCTGTTTTTT; CDR3: CASSQPPNTGELFF
J: TRBJ1-2; length: 13; V: TRBV6-1; D: -; size: many; DNA: TGTGCCAGCAGCCAGACAGCTAACTATGGCTACACCTTC; CDR3: CASSQTANYGYTF
J: TRBJ2-7; length: 19; V: TRBV5-1; D: -; size: few; DNA: TGCGCCAGCAGCTTGGAACCAATACCGACTTCAGGGTATTCCTACGAGCAGTACTTC; CDR3: CASSLEPIPTSGYSYEQYF
J: TRBJ1-4; length: 16; V: TRBV6-1; D: TRBD1; size: -; DNA: TGTGCCAGCAGGAGGGACAGAGGAGTGCAGGGAGAAAAACTGTTTTTT; CDR3: CASRRDRGVQGEKLFF
J: TRBJ1-1; length: 17; V: TRBV11-2; D: TRBD1; size: many; DNA: TGTGCCAGCAGCTTAGACCCAGGGGGCGTTGATAACACTGAAGCTTTCTTT; CDR3: CASSLDPGGVDNTEAFF
J: TRBJ2-7; length: 13; V: TRBV20-1; D: TRBD1; size: -; DNA: TGCAGTGCTAGCGGACAGGGGAGGTACGAGCAGTACTTC; CDR3: CSASGQGRYEQYF
J: TRBJ2-1; length: 12; V: TRBV7-2; D: -; size: few; DNA: TGTGCCAGCAGCCAAGCGAGGAATGAGCAGTTCTTC; CDR3: CASSQARNEQFF
J: TRBJ2-5; length: 14; V: TRBV7-9; D: -; size: many; DNA: TGTGCCAGCAGCTTATGGATGGACGGAGAGACCCAGTACTTC; CDR3: CASSLWMDGETQYF
J: TRBJ2-7; length: 14; V: TRBV14; D: TRBD2; size: -; DNA: TGTGCCAGCAGCCAGTACGCGGGAGGTTACGAGCAGTACTTC; CDR3: CASSQYAGGYEQYF
J: TRBJ2-5; length: 12; V: TRBV29-1; D: -; size: many; DNA: TGCAGCGCCTCAGGACGTGGCGAGACCCAGTACTTC; CDR3: CSASGRGETQYF
J: TRBJ2-7; length: 20; V: TRBV6-2/TRBV6-3; D: TRBD2; size: -; DNA: TGTGCCAGCAGTTACTCGCGAAGGGGGACAGCGGGAGGGCCTCTCTACGAGCAGTACTTC; CDR3: CASSYSRRGTAGGPLYEQYF
J: TRBJ1-1; length: 15; V: TRBV5-1; D: -; size: many; DNA: TGCGCCAGCAGCACCCGGACAGCTTTGAACACTGAAGCTTTCTTT; CDR3: CASSTRTALNTEAFF
J: TRBJ2-7; length: 12; V: TRBV7-2; D: -; size: many; DNA: TGTGCCAGCAGCCCATACTCCTACGAGCAGTACTTC; CDR3: CASSPYSYEQYF